This T cell receptor (beta chain) emerged from a study of blood T cell repertoires in COVID-19. Turning to the study itself: Sites across the United States, Italy and Spain contributed samples from acute and convalescent COVID-19. PBMCs, B-cell-depleted T cells, or T cells provided the cDNA or gDNA that made up the material.

The germline CDR1 and CDR2 sequences are SGHTA and FQGNSA. The CDR3 is 14 amino acids. V shed 2 bases and J 9 bases; nucleotides not matched to a gene: 6. Original processing methods: Researchers report that nucleated cell counts were estimated from reference gene primer amplification. Sequencing was performed with immunoSEQ multiplex PCR; in TCRdb, only in-frame clones are kept and a portion is missing. The DNA gave D and trimming, while V, J and clone size come from that table. The sample carries roughly 100,000 clones, less than 90% recorded once. Sequenced material: peripheral blood. This chain connects TRBV7-2 to TRBJ1-5, with TRBD1 matching over 8 bases. The receptor was derived from a human donor in a cohort sampled during active COVID-19. For the CDR3, the DNA is TGTGCCAGCAGCTTACCAGGACAGGGCGGGCCCCAGCATTTT. Translating it yields CASSLPGQGGPQHF.